The source of this TCR beta chain is a study of Tregs in tolerant kidney transplant recipients (dated by TCRdb to the late 2010s). Background on the whole study: Additional Treg samples were obtained by sorting recipient CD4+CD25+CD127- cells from a roughly 3-day mixed lymphocyte reaction with belatacept, in some cases after a subsequent roughly five-day donor restimulation. TCRbeta repertoire sequencing was used in a few healthy controls to compare several ways of expanding Tregs specific for an allogeneic donor. Before combined kidney and bone marrow transplantation, this study identified donor-specific regulatory T cells using TCRbeta sequencing and then followed those same cells after transplant. During sorting of primary belatacept mixed lymphocyte reaction cultures, recipient cells were distinguished from donor cells with antibodies. Beyond this particular receptor, the publication reports: The most biologically relevant and donor-specific TCRbeta repertoire appeared to be identified by expanding Tregs with activated donor B cells. Biological reproducibility was not examined directly, but technical replication error appeared to be minimal. The study was constrained by small patient numbers, and validation of the findings is required in larger populations and under other immunosuppression protocols.

CDR1 and CDR2 are read off the germline V gene as SGHTA and FQGTGA. Relative to germline, V is 5 bases shorter and J is 10 bases shorter, with 18 bases between their ends. The CDR3, cysteine through phenylalanine, is 14 amino acids long. Just the 42-base CDR3 DNA is kept, in frame starting at base 1. Genomic DNA was extracted from sorted cells with the QIAGEN DNeasy Blood and Tissue Kit for TCRbeta CDR3 sequencing. High-throughput TCRbeta CDR3 sequencing, including PCR amplification with bias correction and internal controls, was performed commercially through immunoSEQ. Turning to the authors' computational methods: Unique productive TCRbeta sequences were defined by CDR3 nucleotide sequence where primers matched, otherwise by CDR3 amino acid sequence with Vbeta and Jbeta genes. Sequences were defined as donor-reactive when expanded at least 5-fold in CFSE-low cells versus unstimulated cells and present at a frequency of at least 0.01% in CFSE-low cells. Jensen-Shannon divergence calculated on the top 100 TCRbeta sequences ranked by frequency was used to measure repertoire divergence. For samples with multiple sequencing runs, sorting error was corrected in each run separately before the runs were combined. In TCRdb, the immuneACCESS table is reduced to in-frame sequences with V and J assigned. These tables do not hold every clone; where another copy was compared, an unresolved V gene accounts for under half, and the others remain unexplained. V and J calls plus clone size are reproduced from that table; the DNA served to infer D and trimming. This sample is represented by about 21,000 clones; about 71% of them were singletons. About 3.5% of the sample belongs to the ten largest clones.

Of note for this clone: No antigen is known for it. No base qualities exist here, and no much larger clone lies one base off it.

Healthy control blood came either as purchased buffy coats or from healthy volunteers. Healthy control blood was processed to PBMCs with a Ficoll density gradient and then cryopreserved, whereas patient PBMCs were collected both before and after transplant. The sequenced sample was Tregs from blood cultured with allogeneic cells. Recombination connected TRBV7-3 to TRBJ2-1; D gene: possibly TRBD1, on 6 matching bases. This clonotype was obtained from a human donor in good health. Here the CDR3 is given as CASSASSRGYEQFF. The DNA sequence reads TGTGCCAGCAGCGCATCGAGTAGGGGGTACGAGCAGTTCTTC.